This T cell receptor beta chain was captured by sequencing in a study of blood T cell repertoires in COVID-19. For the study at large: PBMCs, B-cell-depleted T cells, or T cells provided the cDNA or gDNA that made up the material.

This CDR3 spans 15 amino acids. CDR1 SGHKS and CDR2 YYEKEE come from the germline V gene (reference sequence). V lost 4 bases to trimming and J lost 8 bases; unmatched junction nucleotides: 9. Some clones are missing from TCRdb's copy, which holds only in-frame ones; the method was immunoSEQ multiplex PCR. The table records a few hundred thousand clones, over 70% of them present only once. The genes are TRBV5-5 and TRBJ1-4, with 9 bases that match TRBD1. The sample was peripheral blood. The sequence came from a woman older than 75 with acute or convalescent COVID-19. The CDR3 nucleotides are TGTGCCAGCAGCGTAATACAGGGGGCGGTCGAAAAACTGTTTTTT. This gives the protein CASSVIQGAVEKLFF.